The sequence of this T cell receptor (beta chain) was determined in a study of cytomegalovirus exposure and HLA in healthy donors. Looked up from germline, CDR1 is ENHRY and CDR2 is SYGVKD. Trimming cost V 10 bases and J 4 bases, with 13 bases left between them. The CDR3 has 12 residues. The study ran its PCR with 60 Vbeta and 13 Jbeta primers. Sequencing used immunoSEQ multiplex PCR; TCRdb keeps in-frame clones, though not all of them. The sample includes about 160,000 clones, roughly 82% of them seen just once. The sequenced sample consisted of PBMCs. This receptor was obtained from a man aged 45-65 years in good health and CMV-seropositive. The chain recombines TRBV10-3 with TRBJ1-2; D is undetermined. The CDR3 loop reads CATQVLGYGYTF. In DNA form, the CDR3 reads TGTGCCACCCAGGTCCTGGGCTATGGCTACACCTTC.